Sequencing of this T cell receptor (beta chain) was carried out in a study of blood T cell repertoires in COVID-19. Study overall: Specimens from acute and convalescent COVID-19 originated in the United States, Italy and Spain. The analysed material was cDNA or gDNA that came from T cells, B-cell-depleted T cells, or PBMCs.

V dropped 6 bases and J dropped 8 bases, with 12 bases sitting between them. This CDR3 comprises 12 residues. Libraries were prepared by immunoSEQ multiplex PCR; TCRdb keeps only in-frame clonotypes and omits some of them. The sample holds about 210,000 clones, around 80% seen once. This clonotype was obtained from a man in his fifties or sixties with acute or convalescent COVID-19. Specimen: peripheral blood. The chain employs TRBV12-3 or TRBV12-4 and TRBJ2-3; D perhaps matches TRBD2 (6 bases). The DNA of the CDR3 is TGTGCCAGCAGCCCCCCCGGGGGTACGCAGTATTTT. It translates to CASSPPGGTQYF.